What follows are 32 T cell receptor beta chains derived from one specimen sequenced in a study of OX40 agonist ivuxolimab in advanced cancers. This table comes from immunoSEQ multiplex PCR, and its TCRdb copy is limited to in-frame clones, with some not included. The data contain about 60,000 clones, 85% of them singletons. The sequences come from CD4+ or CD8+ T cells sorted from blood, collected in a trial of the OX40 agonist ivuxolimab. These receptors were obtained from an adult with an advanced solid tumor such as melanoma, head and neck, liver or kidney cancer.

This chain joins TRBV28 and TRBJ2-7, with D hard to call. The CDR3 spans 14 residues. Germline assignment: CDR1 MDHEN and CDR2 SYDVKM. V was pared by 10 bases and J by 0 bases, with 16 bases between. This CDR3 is CATSRALSSYEQYF. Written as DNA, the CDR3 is TGTGCCACTTCCCGGGCCTTAAGCTCCTACGAGCAGTACTTC.

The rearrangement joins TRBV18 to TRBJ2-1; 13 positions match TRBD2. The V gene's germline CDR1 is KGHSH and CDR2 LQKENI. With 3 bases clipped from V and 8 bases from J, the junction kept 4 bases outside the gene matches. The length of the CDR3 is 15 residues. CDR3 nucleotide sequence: TGTGCCAGCTCACCCGGGACTAGCGGGGTCTATGAGCAGTTCTTC. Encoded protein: CASSPGTSGVYEQFF.

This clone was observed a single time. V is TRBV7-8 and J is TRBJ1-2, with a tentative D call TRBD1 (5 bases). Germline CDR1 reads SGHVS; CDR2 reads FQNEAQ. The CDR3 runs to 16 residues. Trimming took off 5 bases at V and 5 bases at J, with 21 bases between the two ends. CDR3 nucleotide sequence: TGTGCCAGCAGCCCCAACACAGGCGCTGGGAGGTATGGCTACACCTTC. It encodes CASSPNTGAGRYGYTF.

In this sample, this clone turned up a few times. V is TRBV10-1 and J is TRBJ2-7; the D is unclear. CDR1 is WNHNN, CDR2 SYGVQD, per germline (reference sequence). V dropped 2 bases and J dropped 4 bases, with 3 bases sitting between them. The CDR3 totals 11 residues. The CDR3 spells CASSEGYEQYF. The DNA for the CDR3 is TGCGCCAGCAGTGAGGGATACGAGCAGTACTTC.

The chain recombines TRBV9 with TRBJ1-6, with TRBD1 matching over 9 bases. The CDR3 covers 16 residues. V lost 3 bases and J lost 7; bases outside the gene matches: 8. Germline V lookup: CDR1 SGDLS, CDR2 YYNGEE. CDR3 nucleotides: TGTGCCAGCAGCGATCTAACAGGGGGCGCAAATTCACCCCTCCACTTT. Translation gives CASSDLTGGANSPLHF.

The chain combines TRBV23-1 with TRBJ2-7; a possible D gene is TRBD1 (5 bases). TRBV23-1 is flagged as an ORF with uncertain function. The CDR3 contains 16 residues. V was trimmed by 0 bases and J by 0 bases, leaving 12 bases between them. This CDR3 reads CASSQSVAGHSYEQYF. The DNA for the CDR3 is TGCGCCAGCAGTCAATCGGTGGCAGGGCACTCCTACGAGCAGTACTTC.

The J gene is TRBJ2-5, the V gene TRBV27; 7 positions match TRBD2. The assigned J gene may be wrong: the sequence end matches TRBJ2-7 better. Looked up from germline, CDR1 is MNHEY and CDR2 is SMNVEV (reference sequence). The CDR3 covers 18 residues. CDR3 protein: CASRGSGRGKTRYYEQYF. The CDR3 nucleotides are TGTGCCAGCAGGGGGTCGGGGAGGGGCAAGACTAGATACTACGAGCAGTACTTC.

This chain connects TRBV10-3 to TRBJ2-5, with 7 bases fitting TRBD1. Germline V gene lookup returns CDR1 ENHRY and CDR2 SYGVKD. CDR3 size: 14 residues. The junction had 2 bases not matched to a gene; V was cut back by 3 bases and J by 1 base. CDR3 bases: TGTGCCATCAGTGAAGGGGGCGGCCAAGAGACCCAGTACTTC. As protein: CAISEGGGQETQYF.

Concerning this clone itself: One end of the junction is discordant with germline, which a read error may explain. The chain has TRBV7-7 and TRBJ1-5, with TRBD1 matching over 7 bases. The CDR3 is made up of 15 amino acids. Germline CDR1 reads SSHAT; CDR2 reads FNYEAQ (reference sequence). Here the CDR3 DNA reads TGTGCTAGCAGCCCGGGGACAGCGCGCAATCAGCCCCAGCATTTT. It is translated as CASSPGTARNQPQHF.

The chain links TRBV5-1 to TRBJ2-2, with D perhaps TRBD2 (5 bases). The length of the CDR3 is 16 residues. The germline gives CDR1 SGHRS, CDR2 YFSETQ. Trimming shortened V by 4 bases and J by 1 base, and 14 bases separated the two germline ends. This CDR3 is CASSPEGRLNTGELFF. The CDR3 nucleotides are TGCGCCAGCAGCCCTGAGGGCCGATTGAACACCGGGGAGCTGTTTTTT.

This CDR3 reads CSVKNPGTSDNEQFF. The CDR3 DNA follows: TGCAGCGTCAAAAATCCCGGGACTAGTGACAATGAGCAGTTCTTC. The chain is built from TRBV29-1 and TRBJ2-1, with 8 bases lining up with TRBD2. The CDR3 runs 15 residues. J lost 5 bases, V lost 6 bases, and 12 bases had no gene match. Germline assignment: CDR1 SQVTM and CDR2 ANQGSEA.

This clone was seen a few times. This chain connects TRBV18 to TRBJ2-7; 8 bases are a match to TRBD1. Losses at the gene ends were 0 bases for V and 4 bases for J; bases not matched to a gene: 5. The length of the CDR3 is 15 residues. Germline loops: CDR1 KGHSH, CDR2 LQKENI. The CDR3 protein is CASSPPSGGFYEQYF. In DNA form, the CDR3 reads TGTGCCAGCTCACCACCGTCAGGGGGCTTTTACGAGCAGTACTTC.

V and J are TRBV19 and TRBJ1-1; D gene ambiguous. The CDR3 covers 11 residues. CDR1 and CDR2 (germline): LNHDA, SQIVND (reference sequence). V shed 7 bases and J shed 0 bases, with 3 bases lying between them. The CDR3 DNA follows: TGTGCCAGTACCCTGAACACTGAAGCTTTCTTT. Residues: CASTLNTEAFF.

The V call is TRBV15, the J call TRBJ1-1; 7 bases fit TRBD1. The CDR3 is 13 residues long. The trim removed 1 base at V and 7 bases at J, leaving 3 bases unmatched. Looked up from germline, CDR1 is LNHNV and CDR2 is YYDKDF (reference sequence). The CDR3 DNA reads TGTGCCACCAGCAGAGCTCAGGGGGGTGAAGCTTTCTTT. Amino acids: CATSRAQGGEAFF. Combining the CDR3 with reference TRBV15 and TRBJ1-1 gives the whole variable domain DAMVIQNPRYQVTQFGKPVTLSCSQTLNHNVMYWYQQKSSQAPKLLFHYYDKDFNNEADTPDNFQSRRPNTSFCFLDIRSPGLGDTAMYLCATSRAQGGEAFFGQGTRLTVV.

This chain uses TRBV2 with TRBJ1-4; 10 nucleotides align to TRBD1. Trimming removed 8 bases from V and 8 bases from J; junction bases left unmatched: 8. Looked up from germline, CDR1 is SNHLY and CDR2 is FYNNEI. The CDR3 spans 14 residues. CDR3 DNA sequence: TGTGCCAGCGGAGACAGGGGGCAAGGGGAAAAACTGTTTTTT. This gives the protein CASGDRGQGEKLFF. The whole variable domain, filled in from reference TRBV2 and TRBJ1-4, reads EPEVTQTPSHQVTQMGQEVILRCVPISNHLYFYWYRQILGQKVEFLVSFYNNEISEKSEIFDDQFSVERPDGSNFTLKIRSTKLEDSAMYFCASGDRGQGEKLFFGSGTQLSVL.

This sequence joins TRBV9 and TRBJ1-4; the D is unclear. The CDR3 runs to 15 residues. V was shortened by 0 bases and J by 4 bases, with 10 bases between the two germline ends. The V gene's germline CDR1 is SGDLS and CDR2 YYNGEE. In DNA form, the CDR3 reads TGTGCCAGCAGCGTAGATGGACGGTTTAATGAAAAACTGTTTTTT. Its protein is CASSVDGRFNEKLFF. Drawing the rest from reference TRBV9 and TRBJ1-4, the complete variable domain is DSGVTQTPKHLITATGQRVTLRCSPRSGDLSVYWYQQSLDQGLQFLIQYYNGEERAKGNILERFSAQQFPDLHSELNLSSLELGDSALYFCASSVDGRFNEKLFFGSGTQLSVL.

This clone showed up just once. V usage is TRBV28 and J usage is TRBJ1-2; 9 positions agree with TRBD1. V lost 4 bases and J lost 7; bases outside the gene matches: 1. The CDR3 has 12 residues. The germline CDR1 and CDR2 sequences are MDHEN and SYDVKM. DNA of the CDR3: TGTGCCAGCAGTTCGGACAGGGGTGGCTACACCTTC. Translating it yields CASSSDRGGYTF.

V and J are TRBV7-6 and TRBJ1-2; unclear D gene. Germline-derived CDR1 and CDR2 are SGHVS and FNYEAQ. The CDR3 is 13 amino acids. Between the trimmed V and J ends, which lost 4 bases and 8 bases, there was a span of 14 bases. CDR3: CASSSQGLGGYTF. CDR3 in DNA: TGTGCCAGCAGCTCCCAAGGGCTGGGCGGCTACACCTTC. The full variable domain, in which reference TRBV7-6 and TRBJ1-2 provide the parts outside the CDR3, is GAGVSQSPRYKVTKRGQDVALRCDPISGHVSLYWYRQALGQGPEFLTYFNYEAQQDKSGLPNDRFSAERPEGSISTLTIQRTEQRDSAMYRCASSSQGLGGYTFGSGTRLTVV.

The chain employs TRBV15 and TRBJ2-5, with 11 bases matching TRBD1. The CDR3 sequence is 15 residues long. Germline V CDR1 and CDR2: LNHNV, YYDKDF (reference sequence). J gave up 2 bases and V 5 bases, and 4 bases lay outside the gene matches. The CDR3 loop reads CATSSGQGDQETQYF. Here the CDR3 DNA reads TGTGCCACCAGCTCGGGACAGGGGGATCAAGAGACCCAGTACTTC.

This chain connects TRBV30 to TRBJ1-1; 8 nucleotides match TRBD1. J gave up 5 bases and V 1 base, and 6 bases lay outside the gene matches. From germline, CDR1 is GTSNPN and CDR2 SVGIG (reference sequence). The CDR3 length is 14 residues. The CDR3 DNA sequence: TGTGCCTGGAGTGGCGACAGGGGAAGGACTGAAGCTTTCTTT. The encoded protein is CAWSGDRGRTEAFF.

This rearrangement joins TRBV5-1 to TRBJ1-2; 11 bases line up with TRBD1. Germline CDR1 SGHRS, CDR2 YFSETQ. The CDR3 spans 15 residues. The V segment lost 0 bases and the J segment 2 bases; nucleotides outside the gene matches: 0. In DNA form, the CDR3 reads TGCGCCAGCAGCTTGGGGACAGGGGGCAACTATGGCTACACCTTC. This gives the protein CASSLGTGGNYGYTF. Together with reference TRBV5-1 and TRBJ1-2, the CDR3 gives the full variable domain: KAGVTQTPRYLIKTRGQQVTLSCSPISGHRSVSWYQQTPGQGLQFLFEYFSETQRNKGNFPGRFSGRQFSNSRSEMNVSTLELGDSALYLCASSLGTGGNYGYTFGSGTRLTVV.

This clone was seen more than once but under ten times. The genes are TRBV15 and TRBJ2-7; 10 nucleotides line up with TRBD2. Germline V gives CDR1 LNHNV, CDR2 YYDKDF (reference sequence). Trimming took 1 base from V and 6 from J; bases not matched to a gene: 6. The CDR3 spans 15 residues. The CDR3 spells CATSRGPSGSSEQYF. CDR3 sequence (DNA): TGTGCCACCAGCAGAGGGCCTAGCGGGAGTAGCGAGCAGTACTTC.

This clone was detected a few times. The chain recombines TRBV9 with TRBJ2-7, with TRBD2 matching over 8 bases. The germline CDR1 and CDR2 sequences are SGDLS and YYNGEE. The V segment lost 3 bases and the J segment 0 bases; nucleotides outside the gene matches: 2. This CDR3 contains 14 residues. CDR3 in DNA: TGTGCCAGCAGCGCTAGCGGGTACTCCTACGAGCAGTACTTC. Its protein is CASSASGYSYEQYF.

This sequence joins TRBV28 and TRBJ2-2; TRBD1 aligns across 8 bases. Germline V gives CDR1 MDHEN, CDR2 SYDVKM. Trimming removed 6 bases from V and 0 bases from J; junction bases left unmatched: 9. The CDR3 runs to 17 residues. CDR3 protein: CASSPVKQGANTGELFF. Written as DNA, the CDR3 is TGTGCCAGCAGCCCTGTTAAACAGGGGGCGAACACCGGGGAGCTGTTTTTT.

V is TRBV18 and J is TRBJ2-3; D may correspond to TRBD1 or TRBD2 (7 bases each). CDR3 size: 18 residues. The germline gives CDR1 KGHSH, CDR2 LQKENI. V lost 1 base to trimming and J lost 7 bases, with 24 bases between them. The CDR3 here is CASSPRAAGGGAGYTQYF. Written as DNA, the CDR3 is TGTGCCAGCTCACCACGCGCCGCAGGGGGGGGCGCTGGATATACGCAGTATTTT.

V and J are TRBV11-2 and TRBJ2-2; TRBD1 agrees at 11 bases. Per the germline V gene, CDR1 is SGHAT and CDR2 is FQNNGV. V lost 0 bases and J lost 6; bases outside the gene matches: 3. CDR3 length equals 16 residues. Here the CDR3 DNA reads TGTGCCAGCAGCTTAGATGGGGGACAGGGGGCCGGGGAGCTGTTTTTT. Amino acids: CASSLDGGQGAGELFF.

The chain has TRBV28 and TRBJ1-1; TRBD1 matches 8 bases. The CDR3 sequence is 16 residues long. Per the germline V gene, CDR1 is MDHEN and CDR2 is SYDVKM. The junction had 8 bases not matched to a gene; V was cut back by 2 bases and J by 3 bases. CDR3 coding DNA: TGTGCCAGCAGTTTAAGGCAGGGGGCGAGAGACACTGAAGCTTTCTTT. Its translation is CASSLRQGARDTEAFF.

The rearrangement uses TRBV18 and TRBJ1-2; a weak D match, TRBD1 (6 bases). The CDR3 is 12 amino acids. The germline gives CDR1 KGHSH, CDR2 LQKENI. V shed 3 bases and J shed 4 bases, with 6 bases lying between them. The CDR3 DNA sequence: TGTGCCAGCTCACCGGACAGCTATGGCTACACCTTC. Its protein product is CASSPDSYGYTF.

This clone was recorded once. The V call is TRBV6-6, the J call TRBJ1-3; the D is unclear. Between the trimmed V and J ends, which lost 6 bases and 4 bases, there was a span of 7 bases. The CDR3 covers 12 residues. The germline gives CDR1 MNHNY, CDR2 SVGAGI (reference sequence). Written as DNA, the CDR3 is TGTGCCAGCAGCCCCAGAGGAAACACCATATATTTT. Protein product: CASSPRGNTIYF.

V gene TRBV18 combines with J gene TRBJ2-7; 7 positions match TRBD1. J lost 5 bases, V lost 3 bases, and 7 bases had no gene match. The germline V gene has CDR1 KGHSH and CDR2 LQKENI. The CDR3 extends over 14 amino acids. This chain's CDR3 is CASSPITGVHEQYF. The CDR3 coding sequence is TGTGCCAGCTCACCCATAACAGGGGTCCACGAGCAGTACTTC.

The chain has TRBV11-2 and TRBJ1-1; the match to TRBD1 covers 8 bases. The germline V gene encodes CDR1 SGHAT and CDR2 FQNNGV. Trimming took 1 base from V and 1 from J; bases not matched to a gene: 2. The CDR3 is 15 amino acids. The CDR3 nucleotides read TGTGCCAGCAGCTTAGGGGGGACAGGGAACACTGAAGCTTTCTTT. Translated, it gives CASSLGGTGNTEAFF.

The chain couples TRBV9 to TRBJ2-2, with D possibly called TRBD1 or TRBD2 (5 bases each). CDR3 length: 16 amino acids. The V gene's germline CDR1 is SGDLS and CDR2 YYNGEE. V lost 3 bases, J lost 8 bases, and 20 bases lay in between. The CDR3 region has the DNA TGTGCCAGCAGCGCCCGGGGCTATGGGGCGGCGGGGGAGCTGTTTTTT. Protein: CASSARGYGAAGELFF.